This TCR beta chain originates from a study of blood T cells in healthy people across ages. Study results and limitations: A greater number of naive CD4+ cells and higher diversity distinguished long-lived donors from aged donors. With unsorted PBMCs, a conclusive comparison of naive versus antigen-experienced cells was not possible.

The CDR3 loop spans 15 amino acids. The germline V and J ends were trimmed by 5 bases and 4 bases, with 17 bases remaining between them. The germline gives CDR1 SEHNR, CDR2 FQNEAQ (reference sequence). Through a sample-barcoded 5' primer and a J-beta primer mix, a second PCR was run for roughly 7 to 11 cycles. MiXCR was run by TCRdb on the 5' RACE reads, yielding one entry per CDR3 protein. The sample records about 1.6 million distinct CDR3 sequences, 30% to 40% being singletons. This clonotype appeared a few times. The antigen is undetermined. The genes are TRBV7-9 and TRBJ1-2, with TRBD1 as a possible D gene (5 bases). The TCR was taken from a woman in her twenties or thirties in good health. Sequenced: blood. The CDR3 loop is CASSPRARSFYGYTF. CDR3 DNA sequence: TGTGCCAGCAGCCCCAGGGCGAGGTCCTTCTATGGCTACACCTTC.